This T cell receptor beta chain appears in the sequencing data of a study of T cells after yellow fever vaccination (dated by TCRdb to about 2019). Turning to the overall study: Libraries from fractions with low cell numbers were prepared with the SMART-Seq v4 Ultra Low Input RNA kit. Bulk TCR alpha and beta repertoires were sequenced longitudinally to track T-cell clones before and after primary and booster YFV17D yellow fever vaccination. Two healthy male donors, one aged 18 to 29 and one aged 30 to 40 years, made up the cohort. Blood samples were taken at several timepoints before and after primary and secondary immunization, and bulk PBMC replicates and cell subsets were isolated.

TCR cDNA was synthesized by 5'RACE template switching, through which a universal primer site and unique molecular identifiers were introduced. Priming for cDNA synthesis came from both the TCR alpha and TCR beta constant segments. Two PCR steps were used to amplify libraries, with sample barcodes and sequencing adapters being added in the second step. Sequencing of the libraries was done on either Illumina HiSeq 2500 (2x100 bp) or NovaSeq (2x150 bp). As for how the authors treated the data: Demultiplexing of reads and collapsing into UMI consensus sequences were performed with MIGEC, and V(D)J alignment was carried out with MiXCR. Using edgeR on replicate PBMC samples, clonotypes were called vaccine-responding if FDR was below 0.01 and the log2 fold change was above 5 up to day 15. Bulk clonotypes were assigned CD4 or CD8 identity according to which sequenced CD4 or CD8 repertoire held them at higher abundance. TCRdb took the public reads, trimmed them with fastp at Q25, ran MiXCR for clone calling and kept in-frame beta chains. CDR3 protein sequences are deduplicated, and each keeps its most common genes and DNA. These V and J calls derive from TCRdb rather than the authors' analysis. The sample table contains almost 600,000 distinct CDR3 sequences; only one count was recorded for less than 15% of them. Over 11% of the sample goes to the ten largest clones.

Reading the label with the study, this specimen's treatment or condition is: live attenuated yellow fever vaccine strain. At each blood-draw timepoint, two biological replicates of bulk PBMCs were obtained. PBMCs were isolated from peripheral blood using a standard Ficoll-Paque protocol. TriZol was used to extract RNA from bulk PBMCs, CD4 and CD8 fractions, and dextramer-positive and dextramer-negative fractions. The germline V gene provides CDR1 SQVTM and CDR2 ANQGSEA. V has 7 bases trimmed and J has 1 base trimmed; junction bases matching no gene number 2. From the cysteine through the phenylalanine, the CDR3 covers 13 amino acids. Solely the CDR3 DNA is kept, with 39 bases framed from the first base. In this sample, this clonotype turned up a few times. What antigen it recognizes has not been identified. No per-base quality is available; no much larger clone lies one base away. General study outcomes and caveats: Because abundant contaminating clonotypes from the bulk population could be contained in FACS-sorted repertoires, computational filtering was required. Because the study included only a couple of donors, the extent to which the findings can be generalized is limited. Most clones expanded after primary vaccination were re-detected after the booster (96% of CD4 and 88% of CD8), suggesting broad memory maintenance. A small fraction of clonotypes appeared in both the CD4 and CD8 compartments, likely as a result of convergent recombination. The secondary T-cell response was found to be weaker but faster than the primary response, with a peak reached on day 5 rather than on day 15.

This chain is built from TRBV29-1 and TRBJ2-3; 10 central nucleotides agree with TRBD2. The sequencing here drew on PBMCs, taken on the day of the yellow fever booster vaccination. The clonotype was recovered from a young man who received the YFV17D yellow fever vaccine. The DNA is TGCAGCGGACTAGCGGGCGGCACAGATACGCAGTATTTT. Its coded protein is CSGLAGGTDTQYF.